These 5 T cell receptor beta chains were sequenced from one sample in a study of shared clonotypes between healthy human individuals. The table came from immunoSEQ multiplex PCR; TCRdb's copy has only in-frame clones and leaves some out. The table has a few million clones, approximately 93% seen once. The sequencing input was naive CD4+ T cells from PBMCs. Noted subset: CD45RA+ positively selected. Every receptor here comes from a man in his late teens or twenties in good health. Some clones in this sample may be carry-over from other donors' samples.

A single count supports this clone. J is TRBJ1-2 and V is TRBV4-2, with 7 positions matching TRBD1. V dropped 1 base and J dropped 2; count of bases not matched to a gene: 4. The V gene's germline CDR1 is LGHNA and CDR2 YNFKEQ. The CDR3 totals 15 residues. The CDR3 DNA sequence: TGTGCCAGCAGCCAAGCAACAGGGGTCAACTATGGCTACACCTTC. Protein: CASSQATGVNYGYTF.

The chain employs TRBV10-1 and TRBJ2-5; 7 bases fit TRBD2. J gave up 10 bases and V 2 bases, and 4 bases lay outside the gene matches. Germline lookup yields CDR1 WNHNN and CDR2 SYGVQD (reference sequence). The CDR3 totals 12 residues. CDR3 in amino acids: CASSEPSGHQYF. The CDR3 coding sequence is TGCGCCAGCAGTGAGCCTAGCGGTCACCAGTACTTC.

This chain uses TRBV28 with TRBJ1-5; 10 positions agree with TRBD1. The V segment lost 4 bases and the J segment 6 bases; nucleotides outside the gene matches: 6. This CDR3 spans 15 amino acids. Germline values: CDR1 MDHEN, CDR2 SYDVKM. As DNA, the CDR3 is TGTGCCAGCAGTTCTCAGACAGGGGGCGTTCAGCCCCAGCATTTT. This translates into CASSSQTGGVQPQHF.

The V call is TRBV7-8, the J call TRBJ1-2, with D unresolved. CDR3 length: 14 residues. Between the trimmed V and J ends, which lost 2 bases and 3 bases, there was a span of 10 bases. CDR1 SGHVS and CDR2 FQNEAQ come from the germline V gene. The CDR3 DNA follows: TGTGCCAGCAGCTTACCGGGGATCGACTATGGCTACACCTTC. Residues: CASSLPGIDYGYTF.

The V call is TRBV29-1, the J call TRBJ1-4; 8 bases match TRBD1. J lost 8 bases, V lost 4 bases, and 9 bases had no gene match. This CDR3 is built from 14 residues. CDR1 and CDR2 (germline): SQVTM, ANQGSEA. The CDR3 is CSVVDRGAGEKLFF. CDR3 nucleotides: TGCAGCGTTGTTGACAGGGGCGCGGGAGAAAAACTGTTTTTT.